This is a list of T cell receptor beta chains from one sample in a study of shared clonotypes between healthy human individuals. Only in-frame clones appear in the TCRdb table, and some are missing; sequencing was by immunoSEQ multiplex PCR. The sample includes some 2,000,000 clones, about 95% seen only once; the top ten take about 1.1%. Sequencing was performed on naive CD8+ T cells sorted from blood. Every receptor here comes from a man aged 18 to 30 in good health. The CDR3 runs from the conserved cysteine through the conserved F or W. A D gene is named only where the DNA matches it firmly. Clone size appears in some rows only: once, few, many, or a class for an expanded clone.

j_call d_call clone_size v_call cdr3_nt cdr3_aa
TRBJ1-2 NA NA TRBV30 TGTGCCTGCCATGATCTAGGCTACACCTTC CACHDLGYTF
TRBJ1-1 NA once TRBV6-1 TGTGCCAGCAACACCCCGTACGACGGACCACTGACAGCTTTCTTT CASNTPYDGPLTAFF
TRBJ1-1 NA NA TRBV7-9 TGTGCCAGCAGCTCCAGCGGGTCGACAGAAGTTGAAGCTTTCTTT CASSSSGSTEVEAFF
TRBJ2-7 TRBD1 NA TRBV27 TGTGCCAGCAGACCAACCGGGACAGACGAGCAGTACTTC CASRPTGTDEQYF
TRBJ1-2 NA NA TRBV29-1 TGCAGCGTAGAGGGATCCGGGGATGGTGGCTACACCTTC CSVEGSGDGGYTF
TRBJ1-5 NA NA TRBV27 TGTGCCAGCAGCGACTTATGGGGGCAGCCCCAGCATTTT CASSDLWGQPQHF
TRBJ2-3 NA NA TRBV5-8 TGTGCCAGCAGCTTGCCCATTCTGGCAGATACGCAGTATTTT CASSLPILADTQYF
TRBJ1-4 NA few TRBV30 TGTGCCTCCACGAGGGGGACTAATGAAAAACTGTTTTTT CASTRGTNEKLFF
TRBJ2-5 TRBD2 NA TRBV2 TGTGCCAGCAGACCGAGGACTAGCGGGAGCTCAGAGACCCAGTACTTC CASRPRTSGSSETQYF
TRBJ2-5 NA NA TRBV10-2 TGCGCCAGCAGTGAGTCGAATCAAGAGACCCAGTACTTC CASSESNQETQYF
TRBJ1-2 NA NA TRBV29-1 TGCAGCGCCCCGGACAGCATCCGACCCGGCTACACCTTC CSAPDSIRPGYTF
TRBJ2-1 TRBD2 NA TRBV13 TGTGCCAGCAGCTTCGGGGGGGCCAATGAGCAGTTCTTC CASSFGGANEQFF
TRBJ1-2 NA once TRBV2 TGTGCCAGCAGACCCCCGGTTAATGGCTACACCTTC CASRPPVNGYTF
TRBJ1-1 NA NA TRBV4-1 TGCGCCAGCAGCTTCCGACAGGACACTGAAGCTTTCTTT CASSFRQDTEAFF
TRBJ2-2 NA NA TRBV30 TGTGCCTGGAGTTTGACAGGTTCTAGCACCGGGGAGCTGTTTTTT CAWSLTGSSTGELFF
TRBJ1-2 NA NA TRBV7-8 TGTGCCAGCACCGAGGGGGGGTCCTATGGCTACACCTTC CASTEGGSYGYTF
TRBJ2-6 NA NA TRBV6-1 TGTGCCAGCAGTGAAGCGGGGGGCTGGGCCAACGTCCTGACTTTC CASSEAGGWANVLTF
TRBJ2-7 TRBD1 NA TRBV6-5 TGTGCCAGCAGTCCCGGGACAGGGGGCTTCGTTGAGTACTTC CASSPGTGGFVEYF
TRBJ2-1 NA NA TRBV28 TGTGCCAGTTCTCGGCGGGGTAGCGGACGTTACAATGAGCAGTTCTTC CASSRRGSGRYNEQFF
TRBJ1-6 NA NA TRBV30 TGTGCCTGGAGTGGGGAAATCTCCTATAATTCACCCCTCCACTTT CAWSGEISYNSPLHF
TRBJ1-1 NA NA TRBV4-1 TGCGCCAGCAGCCTTGAAGGAGGGACGAACACTGAAGCTTTCTTT CASSLEGGTNTEAFF